This T cell receptor (beta chain) was captured by sequencing in a study of T cells in Graves' hyperthyroidism and ophthalmopathy (dated by TCRdb to about 2019). Concerning the study at large: Peripheral blood was collected at initial diagnosis, before any treatment. For training and testing, the 100 patients in the discovery cohort were randomly divided in a 7:3 ratio. In addition, the study compared T-cell repertoires in thyroid tissue and in blood from about six Graves' hyperthyroidism patients. Prospective prediction of ophthalmopathy was tested in an independent validation cohort consisting of some 19 hyperthyroidism patients and more than 15 patients who later progressed to ophthalmopathy. Once sampling was done, hyperthyroidism patients were given methimazole at a starting dose of 30 mg daily, whereas ophthalmopathy patients were given high-dose intravenous methylprednisolone. The paper describes TCR Vbeta CDR3 sequencing of 130 to 150 peripheral blood samples, made up of fewer than 50 ophthalmopathy patients, 70 to 80 hyperthyroidism patients and 17 progressor patients. TCR V-J signatures able to tell the groups apart were searched for in a discovery cohort of around 95 patients, of whom 40 to 45 had Graves' ophthalmopathy and around 58 had stable Graves' hyperthyroidism.

The TCR beta CDR3 regions were amplified from the RNA transcripts. A first-round RT-PCR of the TCR CDR3 used the HTBI primer set with the Qiagen OneStep RT-PCR kit. The libraries were constructed in a second round of multiplex PCR and then size-selected and purified. Paired-end sequencing of the libraries was performed with 100 bp reads on an Illumina HiSeq2000. The source study handled its data this way. SOAPnuke was used to process the raw data, throwing out any read that contained adapters or uncalled bases, had a mean Phred below 15, or lacked an exact constant-primer or identifier match. High-quality paired reads were merged with COPE v1.2.5, and unique nucleotide sequences were defined as clonotypes. Clonotypes were aligned to IMGT TRBV, TRBD and TRBJ reference segments using MiTCR v1.1. Only V-J combinations with frequency above 0.0001, covering about 99% of repertoires, were analysed. A TCS score was defined as the ratio of F50 (clonal expansion) to E x V (chaos), with BLOSUM62-based TCRdist applied between CDR3 peptides within each V-J. Welch's t-statistics and random forest reduced around 520 V-J features to some 14, which were used in a naive Bayes classifier (R e1071). TCRdb trimmed the raw reads at Q25, called clones with MiXCR and kept productive beta chains. Every distinct CDR3 protein forms one entry, paired with its most common genes and DNA. V and J calls and clone size were set by TCRdb, not the authors. The sample data list approximately 370,000 distinct CDR3 sequences, and about 15% of these were observed just once. Around a third of the sample belongs to the ten largest clones.

What the research found in general, with its limitations: During validation, the model predicted progression to ophthalmopathy a median of about 6.3 months ahead of onset, with almost 71% sensitivity and under 85% specificity. In cross-validation, a model built on a 13 V-J signature told ophthalmopathy apart from stable hyperthyroidism with under 90% sensitivity and around 83% specificity, and in testing the same model reached 80%/75%. Blood samples also contained most of the expanded thyroid clonotypes (frequency above 0.001), which suggests that blood repertoires may reflect thyroid immune responses. No statistical method was used to fix the sample size in advance, and group allocation was not hidden from the investigators.

The germline V gene (reference sequence) supplies CDR1 DFQATT and CDR2 SNEGSKA. Measured from the cysteine to the phenylalanine, the CDR3 is 13 residues long. Kept here is only the CDR3 DNA, which spans 39 bases and is read in frame from base 1. V lost 7 bases and J lost 1 base; the stretch between them is 12 bases long. This clonotype was seen only a few times. Its antigen is not yet known. Per-base qualities were not stored, and no clone one base away is much larger. Hyperthyroidism patients were aged 18 to 65 years and newly diagnosed, with disease duration of less than 2 months. Patients with uncontrolled infections, other autoimmune diseases, pregnancy or lactation were excluded. Diagnoses were based on clinical symptoms, serum thyroxine and TRAb, thyroid ultrasound and orbital computed tomography. For progressor patients, blood was drawn at the first diagnosis of hyperthyroidism, before any ophthalmopathy symptoms had appeared. Ficoll-Paque density gradient centrifugation was used to isolate PBMCs from approximately 10 ml of fresh peripheral blood. Patients classed as progressors first received a Graves' hyperthyroidism diagnosis and then went on to develop ophthalmopathy during follow-up. Total RNA was extracted using Trizol reagent, and RNA quality was assessed on an Agilent 2100 Bioanalyzer.

Material: blood. This TCR was recovered from a young woman with Graves' hyperthyroidism that later progressed to Graves' ophthalmopathy. The rearrangement joined TRBV20-1 to TRBJ2-3; the D segment could be TRBD2, given 7 matching bases. The CDR3 protein: CSVVGGRTDTQYF. The DNA sequence is TGCAGTGTTGTGGGGGGGCGCACAGATACGCAGTATTTT.